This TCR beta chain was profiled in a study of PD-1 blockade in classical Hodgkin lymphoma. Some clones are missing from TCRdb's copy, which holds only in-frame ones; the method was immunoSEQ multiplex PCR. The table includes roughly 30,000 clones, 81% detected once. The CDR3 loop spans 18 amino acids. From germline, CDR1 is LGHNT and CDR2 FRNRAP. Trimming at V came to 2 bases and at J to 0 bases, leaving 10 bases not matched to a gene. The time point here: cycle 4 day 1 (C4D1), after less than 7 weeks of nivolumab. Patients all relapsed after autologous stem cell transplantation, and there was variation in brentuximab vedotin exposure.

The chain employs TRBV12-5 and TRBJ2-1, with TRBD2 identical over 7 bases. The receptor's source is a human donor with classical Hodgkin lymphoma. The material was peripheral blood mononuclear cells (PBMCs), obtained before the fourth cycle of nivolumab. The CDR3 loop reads CASGLRPWGGSSYNEQFF. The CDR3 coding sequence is TGTGCTAGTGGTTTGCGTCCCTGGGGGGGGAGCTCCTACAATGAGCAGTTCTTC.